The present entry profiles one TCR beta chain with its context. The data were obtained in a study of blood T cell repertoires in COVID-19. The overall study: Sample material is recorded as cDNA or gDNA derived from T cells, B-cell-depleted T cells, or PBMCs.

In the authors' workflow: Reference gene primer amplification yielded estimated nucleated cell counts. Produced via immunoSEQ multiplex PCR; TCRdb's table is partial and in-frame only. Clone size and the V and J calls come from that table; the DNA yielded D and trimming. The sample lists about 37,000 clones, approximately 88% occurring once. Per germline, CDR1 SGHDT and CDR2 YYEEEE. The V end was cut by 3 bases, the J end by 6 bases, with 16 bases between. This CDR3 spans 14 amino acids. Material: peripheral blood. The TCR sequence derives from a human donor in a cohort sampled during active COVID-19. The chain recombines TRBV5-6 with TRBJ2-7; possible D gene TRBD1, 6 bases. CDR3 region: CASSYTLQGSEQYF. The CDR3 DNA follows: TGTGCCAGCAGCTACACCCTACAGGGTTCCGAGCAGTACTTC.